What follows are 24 T cell receptor beta chains derived from one specimen sequenced in a study of shared clonotypes between healthy human individuals. Naivety among CD8 cells was defined by CD45RO negativity and positive CCR7 selection, thereby excluding terminally differentiated effector memory CD45RA+ cells. Only in-frame clones appear in the TCRdb table, and some are missing; sequencing was by immunoSEQ multiplex PCR. The table records some 2 million clones, about 95% of them present only once. Sequences were obtained from naive CD8+ T cells sorted from blood. These receptors were collected from a man aged 18 to 29 in good health.

The genes are TRBV5-1 and TRBJ2-3; D is undetermined. The V end was cut by 4 bases, the J end by 1 base, with 10 bases between. CDR3 size: 14 residues. CDR1 and CDR2 (germline): SGHRS, YFSETQ. In nucleotides, the CDR3 is TGCGCCAGCAGCCTGGACCCAGGCACAGATACGCAGTATTTT. This encodes CASSLDPGTDTQYF.

The gene calls are TRBV7-8 and TRBJ2-7; 12 nucleotides align to TRBD1. Germline V gives CDR1 SGHVS, CDR2 FQNEAQ. This CDR3 has 15 residues. The V segment lost 3 bases and the J segment 6 bases; nucleotides outside the gene matches: 6. The CDR3 DNA is TGTGCCAGCAGCTTCGAAGGGACAGGGGGCCTCGAGCAGTACTTC. Translated, it gives CASSFEGTGGLEQYF.

A word on this clone: This sample includes further DNA sequences coding for the same CDR3. This rearrangement joins TRBV5-1 to TRBJ2-5, with TRBD1 matching 9 bases. The CDR3 sequence is 14 residues long. V lost 3 bases to trimming and J lost 4 bases; unmatched junction nucleotides: 4. CDR1 is SGHRS, CDR2 YFSETQ, per germline. The CDR3 region is CASSSGQGGETQYF. CDR3 DNA: TGCGCCAGCAGCTCGGGACAGGGAGGAGAGACCCAGTACTTC.

The chain uses TRBV6-5 and TRBJ2-7, with D perhaps TRBD2 (6 bases). Trimming cost V 2 bases and J 8 bases, with 10 bases left between them. Germline V lookup: CDR1 MNHEY, CDR2 SVGAGI. This CDR3 contains 12 residues. CDR3: CASSYTAGQQYF. As DNA, the CDR3 is TGTGCCAGCAGTTACACGGCGGGACAGCAGTACTTC.

The chain recombines TRBV4-1 with TRBJ1-1, with D maybe TRBD1 (5 bases). Trimming removed 1 base from V and 0 bases from J, with 9 bases in between. The CDR3 extends over 15 amino acids. The germline CDR1 and CDR2 sequences are MGHRA and YSYEKL. In DNA form, the CDR3 reads TGCGCCAGCAGCCAAGTAGGGGAGATGAACACTGAAGCTTTCTTT. It codes for CASSQVGEMNTEAFF.

This chain joins TRBV9 and TRBJ2-5; tentatively, D is TRBD2 (7 bases). The CDR3 length is 14 residues. Germline CDR1 SGDLS, CDR2 YYNGEE. With 6 bases removed from V and 2 bases from J, the gap between germline ends came to 14 bases. CDR3 DNA sequence: TGTGCCAGCACGAAGGGGGGGGCTCAAGAGACCCAGTACTTC. This sequence encodes CASTKGGAQETQYF.

The chain couples TRBV27 to TRBJ1-1, with a possible D match to TRBD1 (6 bases). The V and J ends lost 5 bases and 4 bases respectively, with 17 bases between them. The CDR3 extends over 15 amino acids. CDR1 MNHEY and CDR2 SMNVEV come from the germline V gene (reference sequence). In nucleotides, the CDR3 is TGTGCCAGCAGTGTCCTCGGGGGGGCGGGCACTGAAGCTTTCTTT. This gives the protein CASSVLGGAGTEAFF.

The chain employs TRBV27 and TRBJ2-3, with D unclear. This CDR3 spans 16 amino acids. The germline V and J ends were trimmed by 2 bases and 1 base, with 13 bases remaining between them. Germline CDR1 MNHEY, CDR2 SMNVEV (reference sequence). The CDR3 protein is CASSLGVVAGTDTQYF. The CDR3 nucleotides are TGTGCCAGCAGTTTAGGGGTCGTTGCGGGCACAGATACGCAGTATTTT.

This clone is a singleton in its sample. V gene TRBV27 combines with J gene TRBJ2-7; 7 bases map to TRBD1. Losses at the gene ends were 6 bases for V and 2 bases for J; bases not matched to a gene: 10. CDR3 length equals 15 residues. Germline V lookup: CDR1 MNHEY, CDR2 SMNVEV (reference sequence). CDR3 DNA: TGTGCCAGCAGACTGAACAGGGGCCTCACCTACGAGCAGTACTTC. Its protein is CASRLNRGLTYEQYF.

Concerning this clone: The same CDR3 also results from other DNA sequences found in this sample. The genes are TRBV5-6 and TRBJ2-5, with TRBD1 as a possible D gene (7 bases). The CDR3 contains 13 residues. Trimming took 1 base from V and 5 from J, leaving 9 bases between them. Germline V lookup: CDR1 SGHDT, CDR2 YYEEEE. The CDR3 protein is CASSLPGGETQYF. CDR3 in DNA: TGTGCCAGCAGCTTGCCAGGGGGGGAGACCCAGTACTTC.

The genes are TRBV5-4 and TRBJ1-4; no clear D. Trimming left V 0 bases short and J 4 bases short, with 7 bases between. Per the germline V gene, CDR1 is SGHNT and CDR2 is YYREEE (reference sequence). The CDR3 loop spans 14 amino acids. In DNA, the CDR3 is TGTGCCAGCAGCTTGGCTGTGGGTAATGAAAAACTGTTTTTT. Translation: CASSLAVGNEKLFF.

The rearrangement uses TRBV28 and TRBJ2-5; TRBD2 is a possible D gene (6 bases). The V end lost 5 bases, the J end lost 3 bases, and 25 bases lay between the germline ends. The CDR3 is 18 amino acids. The germline CDR1 and CDR2 sequences are MDHEN and SYDVKM. This chain's CDR3 is CASSPGREVRQVEETQYF. The CDR3 bases are TGTGCCAGCAGTCCTGGAAGGGAGGTCCGGCAAGTGGAAGAGACCCAGTACTTC.

This chain links TRBV5-8 with TRBJ1-1, with D maybe TRBD1 (5 bases). V was pared by 1 base and J by 0 bases, with 16 bases between. Germline V gene sequence: CDR1 SGHTS, CDR2 YDEGEE. The CDR3 consists of 17 residues. In DNA, the CDR3 is TGTGCCAGCAGCTTGTCGGGGGGGACTATCTTGAACACTGAAGCTTTCTTT. Protein product: CASSLSGGTILNTEAFF. Variable domain in full (rest from reference TRBV5-8 and TRBJ1-1): EAGVTQSPTHLIKTRGQQATLRCSPISGHTSVYWYQQALGLGLQFLLWYDEGEERNRGNFPPRFSGRQFPNYSSELNVNALELEDSALYLCASSLSGGTILNTEAFFGQGTRLTVV.

The V and J genes are TRBV19 and TRBJ1-4; D unclear. The CDR3 is 13 residues long. Between the trimmed V and J ends, which lost 4 bases and 7 bases, there was a span of 10 bases. Germline assignment: CDR1 LNHDA and CDR2 SQIVND (reference sequence). The CDR3 region is CASSSIRFEKLFF. DNA of the CDR3: TGTGCCAGTAGTAGTATCAGGTTTGAAAAACTGTTTTTT.

The chain recombines TRBV7-9 with TRBJ1-2; no firm D call. The length of the CDR3 is 15 residues. In germline, CDR1 is SEHNR, CDR2 FQNEAQ (reference sequence). The V end lost 4 bases, the J end lost 4 bases, and 16 bases lay between the germline ends. CDR3 region: CASSSDAWVVYGYTF. CDR3 in DNA: TGTGCCAGCAGCTCCGACGCCTGGGTGGTCTATGGCTACACCTTC. Complete variable domain (other parts from reference TRBV7-9 and TRBJ1-2): DTGVSQNPRHKITKRGQNVTFRCDPISEHNRLYWYRQTLGQGPEFLTYFQNEAQLEKSRLLSDRFSAERPKGSFSTLEIQRTEQGDSAMYLCASSSDAWVVYGYTFGSGTRLTVV.

The rearrangement joins TRBV6-5 to TRBJ1-4; 7 nucleotides agree with TRBD1. V gave up 5 bases and J gave up 8 bases; unmatched junction bases: 11. CDR3 length: 15 amino acids. Germline assignment: CDR1 MNHEY and CDR2 SVGAGI. The CDR3 spells CASSPDREGVEKLFF. The CDR3 DNA is TGTGCCAGCAGTCCCGACAGGGAAGGAGTCGAAAAACTGTTTTTT.

The count of this clone is one. The V call is TRBV6-4, the J call TRBJ2-1; D remains unclear. Per germline, CDR1 MRHNA and CDR2 SNTAGT. CDR3 length: 14 residues. V was pared by 1 base and J by 4 bases, with 8 bases between. The CDR3 protein is CASSDYHNYNEQFF. CDR3 DNA: TGTGCCAGCAGTGACTACCACAATTACAATGAGCAGTTCTTC.

The chain is built from TRBV4-3 and TRBJ2-2, with 12 bases fitting TRBD1. In germline, CDR1 is LGHNA, CDR2 YSLEER. The CDR3 is made up of 18 amino acids. V was clipped by 1 base and J by 4 bases; unmatched bases: 7. The CDR3 sequence is CASSQGGTGGEGTGELFF. The CDR3 bases are TGCGCCAGCAGCCAAGGGGGGACAGGGGGCGAGGGCACCGGGGAGCTGTTTTTT.

V usage is TRBV19 and J usage is TRBJ1-1; D remains ambiguous. V dropped 6 bases and J dropped 5 bases, with 13 bases sitting between them. The CDR3 is 13 residues long. The germline V gene encodes CDR1 LNHDA and CDR2 SQIVND (reference sequence). CDR3 amino acids: CASRDRTETEAFF. For the CDR3, the DNA is TGTGCCAGTAGGGATCGGACGGAGACTGAAGCTTTCTTT.

This chain connects TRBV5-6 to TRBJ2-7; 8 bases fit TRBD2. Germline CDR1 SGHDT, CDR2 YYEEEE. This CDR3 has 15 amino acids. The ends lost 4 bases at V and 3 bases at J; junction bases unmatched: 9. CDR3 DNA sequence: TGTGCCAGCAGCGGGACGAACGGGAGGGACTACGAGCAGTACTTC. This translates into CASSGTNGRDYEQYF.

The V gene is TRBV5-1, the J gene TRBJ2-3; 10 nucleotides match TRBD2. The CDR3 consists of 15 residues. J was trimmed by 2 bases and V by 2 bases; bases with no gene match: 2. Germline V lookup: CDR1 SGHRS, CDR2 YFSETQ. The CDR3 sequence is CASSFSGGFTDTQYF. CDR3 bases: TGCGCCAGCAGCTTTAGCGGGGGGTTCACAGATACGCAGTATTTT.

This clone was seen just once. The J gene is TRBJ1-1, the V gene TRBV27; TRBD1 matches 8 bases. This CDR3 is 14 amino acids long. V shed 8 bases and J 4 bases; nucleotides not matched to a gene: 9. CDR1 MNHEY and CDR2 SMNVEV come from the germline V gene (reference sequence). CDR3 sequence: CASGVTGGSTEAFF. CDR3 bases: TGTGCCAGCGGGGTAACAGGGGGAAGCACTGAAGCTTTCTTT.

The chain joins TRBV4-1 to TRBJ2-1, with 11 bases matching TRBD2. CDR3 size: 16 residues. Germline loops: CDR1 MGHRA, CDR2 YSYEKL. The junction had 5 bases not matched to a gene; V was cut back by 3 bases and J by 4 bases. This chain's CDR3 is CASSHGLAGGYNEQFF. The CDR3 coding sequence is TGCGCCAGCAGCCACGGGTTAGCGGGGGGGTACAATGAGCAGTTCTTC.

About this clone itself: Other nucleotide sequences in the sample specify the same CDR3. This chain connects TRBV28 to TRBJ2-5; 11 nucleotides line up with TRBD2. V lost 3 bases, J lost 5 bases, and 5 bases stayed unmatched. Germline V gene lookup returns CDR1 MDHEN and CDR2 SYDVKM. This CDR3 is built from 15 residues. In DNA, the CDR3 is TGTGCCAGCAGTTTCCTAGCGGGGGGATTGGAGACCCAGTACTTC. Translation gives CASSFLAGGLETQYF. The full variable domain, rest sourced from reference TRBV28 and TRBJ2-5, is DVKVTQSSRYLVKRTGEKVFLECVQDMDHENMFWYRQDPGLGLRLIYFSYDVKMKEKGDIPEGYSVSREKKERFSLILESASTNQTSMYLCASSFLAGGLETQYFGPGTRLLVL.